This record looks at one T cell receptor beta chain sequence and its context. The sample belongs to a study of shared clonotypes between healthy human individuals. Looking at the study overall: Three plates were used per donor for CD4 naive, three for CD4 memory, two for CD8 naive and one for CD8 memory.

The repertoire was sequenced with immunoSEQ multiplex PCR; TCRdb's copy has only in-frame clones and lacks some. Of about 700,000 clones listed, 92% are singletons. From germline, CDR1 is SGHRS and CDR2 YFSETQ. The J segment lost 6 bases and the V segment lost 7 bases, leaving 7 bases of the junction unmatched. This CDR3 spans 13 amino acids. The naive CD8 subset, CD45RO-negative cells positively selected for CCR7, excluded terminally differentiated effector memory CD45RA+ cells. Source material: naive CD8+ T cells sorted from blood. The receptor was isolated from a man aged 30-40 years in good health. The rearrangement joins TRBV5-1 to TRBJ2-1; 7 bases line up with TRBD2. Written as DNA, the CDR3 is TGCGCCAGCGCTCCGGGACTACCCAATGAGCAGTTCTTC. Protein product: CASAPGLPNEQFF.